This TCR beta chain was identified in a study of T cells in Graves' hyperthyroidism and ophthalmopathy. Across the whole study: Peripheral blood sampling occurred at initial diagnosis, before any treatment. The study, taken as a whole, reports: Most clonotypes expanded in the thyroid (above 0.001) were also present in blood. Ophthalmopathy was told apart from stable hyperthyroidism by a 13 V-J model.

The germline gives CDR1 DFQATT, CDR2 SNEGSKA (reference sequence). Trimming took off 6 bases at V and 6 bases at J, with 23 bases between the two ends. This CDR3 has 16 amino acids. RNA transcripts provided the source from which TCR beta CDR3 regions were amplified. During a first-round RT-PCR of the TCR CDR3, the HTBI primer set was used. One entry per CDR3 protein results from TCRdb running MiXCR on the multiplex PCR reads. In the table there are about 560,000 distinct CDR3 sequences, around 15% of which are singletons. This clonotype showed up many times. The antigen is undetermined. The sequence derives from a woman between 35 and 50 years old with Graves' hyperthyroidism. This chain links TRBV20-1 with TRBJ2-2; D is tentatively TRBD1 or TRBD2 (7 bases each). Sequenced: blood. Here the CDR3 reads CSATDEGGAGAGELFF. The CDR3 nucleotides are TGCAGTGCGACCGATGAAGGGGGCGCGGGAGCCGGGGAGCTGTTTTTT.